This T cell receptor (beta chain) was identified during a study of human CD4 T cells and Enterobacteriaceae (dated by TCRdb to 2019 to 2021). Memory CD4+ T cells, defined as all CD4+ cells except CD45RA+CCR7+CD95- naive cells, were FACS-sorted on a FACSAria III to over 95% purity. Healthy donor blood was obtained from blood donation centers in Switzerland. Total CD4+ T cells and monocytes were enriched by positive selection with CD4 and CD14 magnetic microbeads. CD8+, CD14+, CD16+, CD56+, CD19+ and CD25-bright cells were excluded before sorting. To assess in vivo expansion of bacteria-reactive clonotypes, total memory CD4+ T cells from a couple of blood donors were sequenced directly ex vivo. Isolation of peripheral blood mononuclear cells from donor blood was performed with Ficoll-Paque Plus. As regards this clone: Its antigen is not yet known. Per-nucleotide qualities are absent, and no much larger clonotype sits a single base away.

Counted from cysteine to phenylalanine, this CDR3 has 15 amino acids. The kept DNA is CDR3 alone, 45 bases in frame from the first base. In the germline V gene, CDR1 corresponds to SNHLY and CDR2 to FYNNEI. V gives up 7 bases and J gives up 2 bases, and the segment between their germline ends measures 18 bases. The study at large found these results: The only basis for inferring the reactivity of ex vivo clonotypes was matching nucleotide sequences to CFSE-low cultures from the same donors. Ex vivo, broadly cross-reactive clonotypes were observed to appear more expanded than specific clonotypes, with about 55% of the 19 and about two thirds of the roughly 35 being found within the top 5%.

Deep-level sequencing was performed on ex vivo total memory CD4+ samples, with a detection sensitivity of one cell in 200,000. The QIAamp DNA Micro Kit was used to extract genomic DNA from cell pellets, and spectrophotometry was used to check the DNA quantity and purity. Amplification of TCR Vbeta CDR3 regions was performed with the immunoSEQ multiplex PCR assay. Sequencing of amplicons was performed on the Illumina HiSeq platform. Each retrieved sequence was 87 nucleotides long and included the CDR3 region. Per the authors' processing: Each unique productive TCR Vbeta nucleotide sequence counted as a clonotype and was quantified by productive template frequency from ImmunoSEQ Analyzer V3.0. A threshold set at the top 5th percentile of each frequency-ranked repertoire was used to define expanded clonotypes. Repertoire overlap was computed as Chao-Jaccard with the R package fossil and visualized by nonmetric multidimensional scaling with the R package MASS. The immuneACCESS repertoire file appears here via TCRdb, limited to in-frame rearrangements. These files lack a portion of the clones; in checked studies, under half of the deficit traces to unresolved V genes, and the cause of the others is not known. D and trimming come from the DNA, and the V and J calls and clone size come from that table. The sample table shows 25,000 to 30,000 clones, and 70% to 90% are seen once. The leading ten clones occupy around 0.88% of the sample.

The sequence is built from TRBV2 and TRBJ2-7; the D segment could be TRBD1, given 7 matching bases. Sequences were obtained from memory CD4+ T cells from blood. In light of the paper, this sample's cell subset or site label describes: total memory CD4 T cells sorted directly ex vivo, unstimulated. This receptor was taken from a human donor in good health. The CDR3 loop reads CASTVEGQSTYEQYF. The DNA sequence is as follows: TGTGCCAGCACCGTGGAGGGACAGTCCACCTACGAGCAGTACTTC.